The 15 T cell receptor beta chains given below trace back to one sample, sequenced in a study of shared clonotypes between healthy human individuals. CD45RO-negative, CCR7-selected cells formed the naive CD8 fraction, which excluded terminally differentiated effector memory CD45RA+ cells. Repertoires were generated with immunoSEQ multiplex PCR, while TCRdb's copy carries only in-frame clones and drops some. The sample holds some 740,000 clones; 80% to 95% are singletons and the top ten take approximately 25%. Sequencing was done on a sample of naive CD8+ T cells sorted from blood. These receptors all stem from a man younger than 40 in good health.

The chain employs TRBV5-6 and TRBJ2-1, with 10 bases fitting TRBD1. V gave up 3 bases and J gave up 8 bases; unmatched junction bases: 14. CDR1 is SGHDT and CDR2 is YYEEEE in the germline V gene. The CDR3 extends over 17 amino acids. The CDR3 bases are TGTGCCAGCAGCTCCCTCTCCGGGACAGGGGCTGTCGATGAGCAGTTCTTC. The encoded protein is CASSSLSGTGAVDEQFF.

This chain links TRBV5-1 with TRBJ1-1; 7 bases map to TRBD1. Per the germline V gene, CDR1 is SGHRS and CDR2 is YFSETQ. J gave up 3 bases and V 0 bases, and 5 bases lay outside the gene matches. The CDR3 is 15 amino acids. CDR3 nucleotides: TGCGCCAGCAGCTTGGAGGACAGGCAATACACTGAAGCTTTCTTT. Its translation is CASSLEDRQYTEAFF. The entire variable domain, with the rest obtained from reference TRBV5-1 and TRBJ1-1, is as follows: KAGVTQTPRYLIKTRGQQVTLSCSPISGHRSVSWYQQTPGQGLQFLFEYFSETQRNKGNFPGRFSGRQFSNSRSEMNVSTLELGDSALYLCASSLEDRQYTEAFFGQGTRLTVV.

The V gene is TRBV25-1, the J gene TRBJ1-1; 7 bases are shared with TRBD1. This CDR3 is built from 14 residues. J was trimmed by 5 bases and V by 1 base; bases with no gene match: 4. CDR1 MGHDK and CDR2 SYGVNS come from the germline V gene. CDR3 nucleotides: TGTGCCAGCAGTGAATTGAACAGGGGAACTGAAGCTTTCTTT. Its protein product is CASSELNRGTEAFF. The whole variable domain, remainder taken from reference TRBV25-1 and TRBJ1-1, is EADIYQTPRYLVIGTGKKITLECSQTMGHDKMYWYQQDPGMELHLIHYSYGVNSTEKGDLSSESTVSRIRTEHFPLTLESARPSHTSQYLCASSELNRGTEAFFGQGTRLTVV.

This rearrangement joins TRBV19 to TRBJ2-1; maybe TRBD2 (5 bases). This CDR3 has 16 residues. Looked up from germline, CDR1 is LNHDA and CDR2 is SQIVND (reference sequence). V lost 0 bases, J lost 0 bases, and 9 bases lay in between. CDR3 coding DNA: TGTGCCAGTAGTATAGATGGTGGGAGCTCCTACAATGAGCAGTTCTTC. Its translation: CASSIDGGSSYNEQFF.

The J gene is TRBJ2-1, the V gene TRBV7-9; TRBD2 agrees at 12 bases. The junction had 11 bases not matched to a gene; V was cut back by 4 bases and J by 7 bases. Germline CDR1 is SEHNR and CDR2 is FQNEAQ (reference sequence). There are 17 residues in the CDR3. The CDR3 protein is CASSSPRTSGNYNEQFF. The CDR3 nucleotides are TGTGCCAGCAGCTCCCCCCGGACTAGCGGGAATTATAATGAGCAGTTCTTC.

This clone was seen at least ten times. The gene calls are TRBV6-5 and TRBJ2-7; D is possibly TRBD1 (6 bases). The V gene's germline CDR1 is MNHEY and CDR2 SVGAGI. This CDR3 has 13 residues. V lost 5 bases and J lost 6, with 14 bases in between. In nucleotides, the CDR3 is TGTGCCAGCAGTAGTATCACAGGGAGCGAGCAGTACTTC. It codes for CASSSITGSEQYF.

This sequence joins TRBV19 and TRBJ2-2; D is unclear. V was shortened by 5 bases and J by 0 bases, with 13 bases between the two germline ends. The germline gives CDR1 LNHDA, CDR2 SQIVND (reference sequence). This CDR3 spans 16 amino acids. The CDR3 here is CASSPFVDSNTGELFF. CDR3 sequence (DNA): TGTGCCAGTAGTCCCTTCGTGGATTCGAACACCGGGGAGCTGTTTTTT.

A single count supports this clone. The chain is built from TRBV28 and TRBJ1-5; 8 nucleotides match TRBD1. V gave up 3 bases and J gave up 5 bases; unmatched junction bases: 3. The CDR3 is made up of 14 amino acids. From germline, CDR1 is MDHEN and CDR2 SYDVKM. CDR3 sequence (DNA): TGTGCCAGCAGTTTTGGACAGGGATATCAGCCCCAGCATTTT. Its protein is CASSFGQGYQPQHF.

The rearrangement links TRBV6-6 to TRBJ2-2; D may correspond to TRBD1 or TRBD2 (5 bases each). Germline V gives CDR1 MNHNY, CDR2 SVGAGI (reference sequence). This CDR3 has 12 residues. V lost 10 bases and J 4 bases, leaving 10 bases between the germline ends. CDR3: CATPGPTGELFF. DNA for the CDR3: TGTGCCACCCCGGGACCCACCGGGGAGCTGTTTTTT.

The V and J genes are TRBV19 and TRBJ2-7; no clear D. V lost 3 bases, J lost 0 bases, and 9 bases lay in between. Germline V gene sequence: CDR1 LNHDA, CDR2 SQIVND (reference sequence). The CDR3 is 14 amino acids. CDR3 sequence (DNA): TGTGCCAGTAGTATGTCCGGATACTCCTACGAGCAGTACTTC. Amino acids: CASSMSGYSYEQYF.

The CDR3 reads CASSLGTGWGTEAFF. CDR3 nucleotides: TGTGCCAGCAGCTTGGGGACAGGGTGGGGCACTGAAGCTTTCTTT. The chain recombines TRBV5-6 with TRBJ1-1, with 8 bases that match TRBD1. This CDR3 region has 15 residues. The germline V gene has CDR1 SGHDT and CDR2 YYEEEE. V lost 0 bases to trimming and J lost 4 bases; unmatched junction nucleotides: 5. The full variable domain, completed using reference TRBV5-6 and TRBJ1-1, is DAGVTQSPTHLIKTRGQQVTLRCSPKSGHDTVSWYQQALGQGPQFIFQYYEEEERQRGNFPDRFSGHQFPNYSSELNVNALLLGDSALYLCASSLGTGWGTEAFFGQGTRLTVV.

J is TRBJ1-1 and V is TRBV19, with D hard to call. The CDR3 is 12 amino acids. In germline, CDR1 is LNHDA, CDR2 SQIVND (reference sequence). Trimming removed 6 bases from V and 5 bases from J, with 10 bases in between. This chain's CDR3 is CASRSARTEAFF. The CDR3 nucleotides read TGTGCCAGTAGGTCGGCGCGGACTGAAGCTTTCTTT.

V gene TRBV23-1 combines with J gene TRBJ1-5; D unclear. TRBV23-1 is identified as an open reading frame with a role that is uncertain. Trimming took 4 bases from V and 0 from J, leaving 37 bases between them. The CDR3 length is 24 residues. The CDR3 DNA follows: TGCGCCAGCAGTCGTTCCGTGAGGATATGGAAGGAGGTACAGCCTGACTATAGCAATCAGCCCCAGCATTTT. Translating it yields CASSRSVRIWKEVQPDYSNQPQHF.

The chain has TRBV28 and TRBJ1-1; TRBD1 is a possible D gene (5 bases). Looked up from germline, CDR1 is MDHEN and CDR2 is SYDVKM. V was trimmed by 7 bases and J by 1 base, leaving 16 bases between them. The CDR3 sequence is 15 residues long. For the CDR3, the DNA is TGTGCCAGCAACAGGATGGCGACACGGAACACTGAAGCTTTCTTT. This gives the protein CASNRMATRNTEAFF.

The V gene is TRBV4-1, the J gene TRBJ2-1, with TRBD1 identical over 8 bases. V lost 7 bases and J lost 6; bases outside the gene matches: 8. This CDR3 contains 14 residues. From germline, CDR1 is MGHRA and CDR2 YSYEKL. The CDR3 is CASTPGTGVNEQFF. The CDR3 DNA follows: TGCGCCAGCACCCCCGGGACAGGCGTCAATGAGCAGTTCTTC.